One sample yielded the 18 T cell receptor beta chains listed below, sequenced in a study of blood T cell repertoires in COVID-19. TCRdb keeps only in-frame clones here, not all; method: immunoSEQ multiplex PCR. The data show about 130,000 clones, 86% seen once. Source material: peripheral blood. The receptors were sampled from a woman aged 45-65 years who had recovered from COVID-19.

This CDR3 is CASSGTSGRVDNEQFF. The CDR3 DNA follows: TGTGCCAGCAGCGGAACTAGCGGGAGGGTTGATAATGAGCAGTTCTTC. This chain joins TRBV5-4 and TRBJ2-1, with TRBD2 matching over 13 bases. With V trimmed by 4 bases and J by 7 bases, 8 bases remained unmatched. Germline lookup yields CDR1 SGHNT and CDR2 YYREEE (reference sequence). CDR3 length: 16 residues. The full variable domain, its missing parts supplied by reference TRBV5-4 and TRBJ2-1, is ETGVTQSPTHLIKTRGQQVTLRCSSQSGHNTVSWYQQALGQGPQFIFQYYREEENGRGNFPPRFSGLQFPNYSSELNVNALELDDSALYLCASSGTSGRVDNEQFFGPGTRLTVL.

The chain links TRBV7-8 to TRBJ2-3, with 8 bases fitting TRBD1. Unmatched junction bases numbered 8, after V lost 8 bases and J lost 1 base. This CDR3 has 15 residues. Germline CDR1 SGHVS, CDR2 FQNEAQ. The CDR3 here is CASHSRGLRTDTQYF. DNA of the CDR3: TGTGCCAGCCATAGCAGGGGGCTCCGCACAGATACGCAGTATTTT.

The J gene is TRBJ2-7, the V gene TRBV2; 7 nucleotides agree with TRBD1. The germline V gene encodes CDR1 SNHLY and CDR2 FYNNEI. This CDR3 is 14 amino acids long. V shed 6 bases and J 6 bases; nucleotides not matched to a gene: 11. The CDR3 spells CASSVETGVGEQYF. The CDR3 nucleotides read TGTGCCAGCAGCGTGGAAACAGGGGTGGGCGAGCAGTACTTC.

DNA for the CDR3: TGCAGCGTTGATCAGGGGAGGAACACTGAAGCTTTCTTT. Translating gives CSVDQGRNTEAFF. The chain carries TRBV29-1 and TRBJ1-1; the D gene is possibly TRBD1 (6 bases). The CDR3 sequence is 13 residues long. Per germline, CDR1 SQVTM and CDR2 ANQGSEA. V lost 3 bases to trimming and J lost 1 base, with 9 bases between them.

Remarks on this clone: Other DNA sequences within the sample encode an identical CDR3. The chain is built from TRBV30 and TRBJ1-5; D not certain. The V end lost 1 base, the J end lost 0 bases, and 4 bases lay between the germline ends. The CDR3 is 13 residues long. Germline CDR1 reads GTSNPN; CDR2 reads SVGIG (reference sequence). The CDR3 DNA follows: TGTGCCTGGAGTGGTTATAGCAATCAGCCCCAGCATTTT. It yields the protein CAWSGYSNQPQHF.

This clone was found a few times. The chain is built from TRBV5-1 and TRBJ2-5; 9 bases agree with TRBD2. V was clipped by 3 bases and J by 4 bases; unmatched bases: 10. CDR1 and CDR2 from the germline V gene are SGHRS and YFSETQ. This CDR3 region has 16 residues. CDR3 nucleotides: TGCGCCAGCAGCTGGGGTAGCGGGAGTGGGATAGAGACCCAGTACTTC. Its protein product is CASSWGSGSGIETQYF.

This chain links TRBV12-1 with TRBJ2-3; the table's D call of TRBD2 was not tested on the DNA. TRBV12-1 is given as a pseudogene. The CDR3 extends over 16 amino acids. CDR3 residues: CASSFPTSGATDTQYF. CDR3 DNA: TGTGCCAGCAGCTTCCCGACTAGCGGGGCCACAGATACGCAGTATTTT.

This rearrangement joins TRBV2 to TRBJ2-3; TRBD2 might be the D (5 bases). There are 13 residues in the CDR3. Per the germline V gene, CDR1 is SNHLY and CDR2 is FYNNEI. The germline V and J ends were trimmed by 4 bases and 2 bases, with 7 bases remaining between them. The CDR3 loop reads CASSAGITDTQYF. The CDR3 bases are TGTGCCAGCAGTGCGGGGATCACAGATACGCAGTATTTT.

The rearrangement uses TRBV15 and TRBJ2-7; TRBD1 matches 8 bases. CDR1 LNHNV and CDR2 YYDKDF come from the germline V gene (reference sequence). After removal of 3 bases from V and 0 bases from J, the junction contained 4 bases not matched to a gene. The length of the CDR3 is 15 residues. The CDR3 reads CATSSPDRGSYEQYF. CDR3 in DNA: TGTGCCACCAGCAGCCCTGACAGGGGCTCCTACGAGCAGTACTTC. Full variable domain (remainder filled in from reference TRBV15 and TRBJ2-7): DAMVIQNPRYQVTQFGKPVTLSCSQTLNHNVMYWYQQKSSQAPKLLFHYYDKDFNNEADTPDNFQSRRPNTSFCFLDIRSPGLGDTAMYLCATSSPDRGSYEQYFGPGTRLTVT.

V gene TRBV25-1 combines with J gene TRBJ1-4; 8 bases map to TRBD1. The V and J ends lost 5 bases and 7 bases, in that order; junction bases with no gene match: 9. Germline values: CDR1 MGHDK, CDR2 SYGVNS. The CDR3 is 15 residues long. The CDR3 spells CASSYPGTGREKLFF. The CDR3 DNA follows: TGTGCCAGCAGTTACCCCGGGACAGGACGTGAAAAACTGTTTTTT. The complete variable domain, with remaining parts taken from reference TRBV25-1 and TRBJ1-4, reads EADIYQTPRYLVIGTGKKITLECSQTMGHDKMYWYQQDPGMELHLIHYSYGVNSTEKGDLSSESTVSRIRTEHFPLTLESARPSHTSQYLCASSYPGTGREKLFFGSGTQLSVL.

The chain links TRBV2 to TRBJ1-1; no clear D gene. The CDR3 consists of 13 residues. The V end was cut by 5 bases, the J end by 1 base, with 8 bases between. Germline V gene sequence: CDR1 SNHLY, CDR2 FYNNEI. The CDR3 region is CASSPGTNTEAFF. Written as DNA, the CDR3 is TGTGCCAGCAGTCCAGGCACGAACACTGAAGCTTTCTTT.

This clone has just a few counts. The chain recombines TRBV5-4 with TRBJ1-6, with D possibly matching TRBD1 (5 bases). Germline values: CDR1 SGHNT, CDR2 YYREEE (reference sequence). CDR3 length: 13 residues. V was clipped by 5 bases and J by 7 bases, with 10 bases between them. The chain's CDR3 is CASRPDRNSPLHF. Here the CDR3 DNA reads TGTGCCAGCAGACCCGACAGAAATTCACCCCTCCACTTT.

The chain carries TRBV7-2 and TRBJ2-7, with D perhaps matching TRBD2 (6 bases). This CDR3 is built from 16 residues. The ends were cut back, 1 base at V and 5 bases at J, with 18 bases in the middle. CDR1 is SGHTA, CDR2 FQGNSA, per germline. The chain's CDR3 is CASSLVPGVGGDEQYF. DNA of the CDR3: TGTGCCAGCAGCTTAGTTCCGGGAGTCGGAGGGGACGAGCAGTACTTC. Based on the CDR3 plus reference TRBV7-2 and TRBJ2-7, the full variable domain is GAGVSQSPSNKVTEKGKDVELRCDPISGHTALYWYRQSLGQGLEFLIYFQGNSAPDKSGLPSDRFSAERTGGSVSTLTIQRTQQEDSAVYLCASSLVPGVGGDEQYFGPGTRLTVT.

In nucleotides, the CDR3 is TGTGCCAGCAGCTTACTGACAAACACTGAAGCTTTCTTT. As protein: CASSLLTNTEAFF. The chain is built from TRBV11-3 and TRBJ1-1, with D unresolved. The CDR3 covers 13 residues. Trimming removed 2 bases from V and 2 bases from J, with 6 bases in between. From germline, CDR1 is SGHNT and CDR2 YENEEA.

The CDR3: CASATGLADYNEQFF. The CDR3 region has the DNA TGTGCCAGCGCAACCGGGCTAGCGGATTACAATGAGCAGTTCTTC. The rearrangement links TRBV7-9 to TRBJ2-1, with TRBD2 matching over 7 bases. The V gene's germline CDR1 is SEHNR and CDR2 FQNEAQ (reference sequence). V was pared by 8 bases and J by 4 bases, with 11 bases of the junction left unmatched. The CDR3 sequence is 15 residues long. Looking up the rest from reference TRBV7-9 and TRBJ2-1 gives the full variable domain: DTGVSQNPRHKITKRGQNVTFRCDPISEHNRLYWYRQTLGQGPEFLTYFQNEAQLEKSRLLSDRFSAERPKGSFSTLEIQRTEQGDSAMYLCASATGLADYNEQFFGPGTRLTVL.

This chain uses TRBV13 with TRBJ2-7; 10 nucleotides agree with TRBD2. Germline V lookup: CDR1 PRHDT, CDR2 FYEKMQ (reference sequence). V gave up 5 bases and J gave up 6 bases; unmatched junction bases: 13. The CDR3 extends over 16 amino acids. The CDR3 DNA sequence: TGTGCCAGCAGCGTAGAGGGGACTAGCGAGAGAGGCGAGCAGTACTTC. Its translation: CASSVEGTSERGEQYF.

This clone was detected only a few times. The CDR3 DNA is TGTGCCAGCAGACAGAAAAACTCTGGAAACACCATATATTTT. It codes for CASRQKNSGNTIYF. This chain links TRBV7-9 with TRBJ1-3; D ambiguous. There are 14 residues in the CDR3. With 6 bases removed from V and 0 bases from J, the gap between germline ends came to 9 bases. The germline V gene has CDR1 SEHNR and CDR2 FQNEAQ (reference sequence). Full variable domain (missing parts from reference TRBV7-9 and TRBJ1-3): DTGVSQNPRHKITKRGQNVTFRCDPISEHNRLYWYRQTLGQGPEFLTYFQNEAQLEKSRLLSDRFSAERPKGSFSTLEIQRTEQGDSAMYLCASRQKNSGNTIYFGEGSWLTVV.

This sequence joins TRBV11-2 and TRBJ1-2; TRBD1 matches at 8 bases. V lost 5 bases to trimming and J lost 5 bases; unmatched junction nucleotides: 4. From germline, CDR1 is SGHAT and CDR2 FQNNGV. This CDR3 region has 13 residues. CDR3 in amino acids: CASSPDRGYGYTF. CDR3 bases: TGTGCCAGCAGCCCCGACAGGGGATATGGCTACACCTTC.